This T cell receptor (beta chain) is from a study of T cells in localized non-small cell lung cancer. The study's findings and limits: Multi-region tumor sequencing was not done, so intratumor heterogeneity could not be excluded. There was higher T cell clonality in uninvolved adjacent lung than in tumor, and it was highest there.

The germline V gene has CDR1 SGHDN and CDR2 FVKESK. The V and J ends lost 3 bases and 2 bases respectively, with 10 bases between them. The CDR3 length is 14 residues. Each adjacent lung sample was taken at least 2 cm from the tumor margin and was free of atypia. Regarding this clone: Its antigen is not known.

This table comes from immunoSEQ multiplex PCR, and its TCRdb copy is limited to in-frame clones, with some not included. The sample holds over 2,000 clones, more than 25% seen once. The gene calls are TRBV14 and TRBJ1-2; D call uncertain. The source was normal lung tissue next to the tumor, collected before any cancer treatment. The clonotype originates from a woman between 40 and 69 years old with stage I lung adenocarcinoma. Here the CDR3 DNA reads TGTGCCAGCAGCCATTTGGGTTTGAACTATGGCTACACCTTC. It translates to CASSHLGLNYGYTF.